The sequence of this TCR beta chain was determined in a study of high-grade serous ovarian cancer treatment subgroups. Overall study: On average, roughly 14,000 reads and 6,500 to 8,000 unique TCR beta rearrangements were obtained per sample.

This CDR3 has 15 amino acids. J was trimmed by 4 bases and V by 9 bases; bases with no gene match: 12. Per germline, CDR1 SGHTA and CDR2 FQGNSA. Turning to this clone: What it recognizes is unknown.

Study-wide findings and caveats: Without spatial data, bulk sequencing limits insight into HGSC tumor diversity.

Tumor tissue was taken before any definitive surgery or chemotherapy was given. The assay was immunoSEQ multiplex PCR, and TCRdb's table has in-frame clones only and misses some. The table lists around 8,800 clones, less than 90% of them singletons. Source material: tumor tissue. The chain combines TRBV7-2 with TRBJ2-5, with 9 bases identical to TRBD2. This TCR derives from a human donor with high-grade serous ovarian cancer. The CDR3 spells CASKGLAGSAETQYF. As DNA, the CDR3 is TGTGCCAGTAAAGGGCTAGCGGGGTCGGCAGAGACCCAGTACTTC.